This T cell receptor (beta chain) was found in a study of T cell repertoires in aging, cancer and after chemotherapy. In the study overall: Healthy donor repertoires were recorded over several months to years and showed clear clonal overlap. General study points: In each cancer cohort, median generation probability increased across chemotherapy, suggesting thymic output rebounded. Age-matched healthy donors had significantly more diverse, less clonal blood TCR repertoires than untreated cancer patients.

Relative to its sample, this clonotype is medium-sized. Its specificity is not known. Germline CDR1 reads LNHDA; CDR2 reads SQIVND (reference sequence). The CDR3 consists of 13 residues. Trimming cost V 4 bases and J 2 bases, with 6 bases left between them. A mixed TRB-A/B primer pool amplified rearranged TRB by multiplex touch-down PCR. TCRdb ran MiXCR on the multiplex PCR reads and lists one entry per CDR3 protein. The sample consists of around 4,000 distinct CDR3 sequences, under 35% of them appearing once. The template was genomic DNA from peripheral blood, not RNA. Material for sequencing was blood. The sequence was obtained from a human donor in good health. This chain uses TRBV19 with TRBJ2-1; D remains ambiguous. CDR3 bases: TGTGCCAGTAGTAGGACGCCCTACAATGAGCAGTTCTTC. It codes for CASSRTPYNEQFF.